The text below deals with one T cell receptor beta chain. No cognate antigen has been identified for it. Per-base qualities were not stored, and no clone one base away is much larger. Donors were healthy HIV-negative adults with no recently reported acute infections or vaccinations. All donors were Caucasian adults living in Nashville, Tennessee, USA. CD4+ T cells were enriched through magnetic negative selection, after which naive cells were positively selected on CD45RA and the remaining negative fraction served as the memory subset. After blood collection by leukapheresis, PBMCs were isolated using Ficoll-Histopaque density gradient centrifugation and then cryopreserved in the vapor phase of liquid nitrogen. Analytical flow cytometry was used to check the purity and quantity of every magnetically sorted T cell population. Genomic DNA was isolated from each sorted fraction and quantified by UV absorbance on a Nanodrop 2000c.

The data stem from a study of shared clonotypes between healthy human individuals (dated by TCRdb to 2018 to 2020). With respect to the entire study: The cohort comprised a couple of women and a few men aged 18 to 49 years. For each donor, CD4 naive and CD4 memory were each run on three plates, CD8 naive on two plates, and CD8 memory on one plate. To estimate repertoire size and how much clonotypes are shared between individuals, the study performed deep sequencing of blood TCR repertoires from roughly five healthy adults. To increase sequencing depth and limit assay-specific biases, TCR repertoire library preparation and sequencing were carried out by different laboratories using diverse techniques. Between about 0.9 and 9 billion PBMCs per donor were obtained by leukapheresis.

TCR CDR3 regions were amplified from genomic DNA by multiplex PCR using the deep immunoSEQ assay. Extracted genomic DNA from each cell subset was distributed evenly across all wells of several immunoSEQ 96-well plates, and each plate was treated as a replicate. For sorted subsets, each replicate PCR was loaded with roughly 190 ng genomic DNA, equivalent to 25,000 to 30,000 T cell genomes. Purified libraries were measured with a Qubit 3.0 fluorometer, size-checked on a Bioanalyzer 2100, and measured again with the KAPA Library Quantification kit. Every immunoSEQ 96-well plate was sequenced on a dedicated single-read 150-cycle Illumina NextSeq 550 flow cell. The paper's data handling went like this. Because the immunoSEQ output included only junctional sequences and no quality scores, the filtering could not be the same as the filtering used for full-length reads. To assign V/J genes and CDR3, sequences were annotated using PyIR, a Python wrapper for IgBLAST v1.9, with IMGT germline references. Any read was removed if the V/J assignment was weak (E-value above 1e-6), the CDR3 was missing, or the read contained stop codons, out-of-frame junctions, or ambiguous translated residues. A V3J clonotype was defined by an identical inferred V gene, J gene, and CDR3 amino acid sequence. Percentage overlap between repertoires was calculated by dividing the number of shared unique clonotypes by the size of the smaller repertoire. Richness of each repertoire was evaluated using RTK rarefaction, the Chao1 estimator, and Recon v2.1 estimates of unobserved clonotypes. OLGA was used to compute generation probabilities for all TCRbeta clonotypes that the gDNA method yielded from four donors. Imported from immuneACCESS, the table was reduced by TCRdb to in-frame sequences with V and J called. These copies leave out some clones; in studies compared against another copy, an unresolved V gene accounts for under half, and the cause of the remainder is not known. V and J calls and clone size are copied from that table; D and trimming were computed from the DNA. The sample records approximately 980,000 clones, approximately 76% of which are singletons. The top ten clonotypes cover about 1.5% of the sample.

General conclusions and limits of the study: Because the study included only a small number of donors, the genetic and exposure-history diversity represented was limited. When a handful of donors were compared, the shared fraction of clonotypes was about 5.4% for naive CD4, about 4% for naive CD8, about 2.5% for memory CD4, and 0.4% for memory CD8. Sampling was limited to blood, and TCR repertoires in tissue likely differ from TCR repertoires in blood. Naive subsets generally had larger estimated clonotype richness than memory subsets did. Incomplete sequencing was indicated by rarefaction of sorted-subset datasets, despite the large sequencing depth. Higher generation probabilities were observed for clonotypes shared by all four sorted-subset donors than for non-shared clonotypes. Based on pairwise subsampling, the degree of clonotype sharing among donors was expected to be affected by sequencing depth.

V is pared back by 2 bases and J by 0 bases, with 9 bases lying between the germline termini. There are 16 amino acids in the CDR3, from cysteine to phenylalanine inclusive. CDR3 DNA is the only sequence kept; it has 48 bases, read in frame from the first base. The germline V gene supplies CDR1 SGHDT and CDR2 YYEEEE. Sequenced sample: memory CD4+ T cells sorted from blood. Explained via the paper, the cell subset or site label denotes: CD45RA-negative fraction. This sequence uses TRBV5-6 and TRBJ2-6; the D segment cannot be called with confidence. The TCR originated in a man younger than 35 in good health. The CDR3 sequence is CASSFFTNSGANVLTF. The nucleotide sequence reads as follows: TGTGCCAGCAGCTTTTTTACAAACTCTGGGGCCAACGTCCTGACTTTC.